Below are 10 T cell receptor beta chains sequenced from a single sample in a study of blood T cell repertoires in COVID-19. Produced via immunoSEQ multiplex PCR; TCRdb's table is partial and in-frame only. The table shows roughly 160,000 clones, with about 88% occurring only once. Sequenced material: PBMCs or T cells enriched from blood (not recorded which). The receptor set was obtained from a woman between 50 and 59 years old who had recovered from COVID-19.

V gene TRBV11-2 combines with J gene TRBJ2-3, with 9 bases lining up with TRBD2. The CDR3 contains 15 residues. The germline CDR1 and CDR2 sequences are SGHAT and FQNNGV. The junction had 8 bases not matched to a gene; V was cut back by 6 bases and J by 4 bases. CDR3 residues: CASRNLAGISDTQYF. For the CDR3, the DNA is TGTGCCAGCAGGAACCTAGCGGGAATATCAGATACGCAGTATTTT. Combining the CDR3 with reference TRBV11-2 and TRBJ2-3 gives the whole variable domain EAGVAQSPRYKIIEKRQSVAFWCNPISGHATLYWYQQILGQGPKLLIQFQNNGVVDDSQLPKDRFSAERLKGVDSTLKIQPAKLEDSAVYLCASRNLAGISDTQYFGPGTRLTVL.

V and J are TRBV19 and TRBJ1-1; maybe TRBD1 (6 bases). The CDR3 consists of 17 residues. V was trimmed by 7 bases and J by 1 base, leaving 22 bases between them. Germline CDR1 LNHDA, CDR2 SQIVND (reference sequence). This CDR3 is CASMTQWGQSGNTEAFF. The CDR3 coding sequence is TGTGCCAGTATGACCCAGTGGGGGCAGTCGGGGAACACTGAAGCTTTCTTT.

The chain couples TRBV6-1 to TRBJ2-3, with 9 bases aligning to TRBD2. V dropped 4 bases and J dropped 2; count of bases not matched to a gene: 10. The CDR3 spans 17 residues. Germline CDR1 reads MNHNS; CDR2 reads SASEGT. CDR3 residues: CASSARSSGIITDTQYF. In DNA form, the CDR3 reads TGTGCCAGCAGTGCCCGGTCTAGCGGGATTATCACAGATACGCAGTATTTT.

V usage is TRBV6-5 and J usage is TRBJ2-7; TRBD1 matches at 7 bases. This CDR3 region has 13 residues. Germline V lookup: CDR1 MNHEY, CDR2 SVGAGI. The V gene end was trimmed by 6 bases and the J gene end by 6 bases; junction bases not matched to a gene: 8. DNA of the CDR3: TGTGCCAGCAGAATCCGACAGGGCTCCGAGCAGTACTTC. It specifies CASRIRQGSEQYF.

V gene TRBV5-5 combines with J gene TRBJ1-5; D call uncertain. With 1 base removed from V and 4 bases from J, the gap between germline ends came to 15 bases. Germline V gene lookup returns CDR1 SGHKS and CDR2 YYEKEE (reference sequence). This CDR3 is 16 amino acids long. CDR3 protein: CASSLTVGQLNQPQHF. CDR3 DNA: TGTGCCAGCAGCTTGACAGTGGGTCAGTTAAATCAGCCCCAGCATTTT.

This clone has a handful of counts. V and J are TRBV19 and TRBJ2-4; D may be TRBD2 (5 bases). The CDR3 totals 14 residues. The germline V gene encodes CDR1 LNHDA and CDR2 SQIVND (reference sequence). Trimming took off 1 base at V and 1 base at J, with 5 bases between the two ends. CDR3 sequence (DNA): TGTGCCAGTAGTATAGGGGAGGCCAAAAACATTCAGTACTTC. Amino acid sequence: CASSIGEAKNIQYF.

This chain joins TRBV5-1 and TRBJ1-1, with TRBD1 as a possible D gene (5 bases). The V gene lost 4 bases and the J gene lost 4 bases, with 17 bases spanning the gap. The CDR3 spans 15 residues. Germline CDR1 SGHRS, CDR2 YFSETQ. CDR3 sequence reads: CASSRGDGGGTEAFF. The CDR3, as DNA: TGCGCCAGCAGCCGGGGGGACGGGGGTGGCACTGAAGCTTTCTTT.

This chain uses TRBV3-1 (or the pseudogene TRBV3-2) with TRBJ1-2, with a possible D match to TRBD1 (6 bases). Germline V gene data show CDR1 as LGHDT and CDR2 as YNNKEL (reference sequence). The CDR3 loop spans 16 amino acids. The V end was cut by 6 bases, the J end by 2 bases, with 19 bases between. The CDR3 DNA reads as TGTGCCAGCAGATCCAATGGACAGTACTTCAACTATGGCTACACCTTC. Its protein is CASRSNGQYFNYGYTF.

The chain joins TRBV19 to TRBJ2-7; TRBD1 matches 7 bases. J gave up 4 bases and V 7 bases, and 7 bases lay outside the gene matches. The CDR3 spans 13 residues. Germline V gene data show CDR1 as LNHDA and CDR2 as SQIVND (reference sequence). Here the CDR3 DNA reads TGTGCCAGTACGGCACCAGGGGGATACGAGCAGTACTTC. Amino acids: CASTAPGGYEQYF.

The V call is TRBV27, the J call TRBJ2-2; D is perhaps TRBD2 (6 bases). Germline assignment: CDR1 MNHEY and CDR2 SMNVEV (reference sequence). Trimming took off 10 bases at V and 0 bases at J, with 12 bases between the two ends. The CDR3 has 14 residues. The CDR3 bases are TGTGCCACCGGGGGTCCCGCGAACACCGGGGAGCTGTTTTTT. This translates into CATGGPANTGELFF.